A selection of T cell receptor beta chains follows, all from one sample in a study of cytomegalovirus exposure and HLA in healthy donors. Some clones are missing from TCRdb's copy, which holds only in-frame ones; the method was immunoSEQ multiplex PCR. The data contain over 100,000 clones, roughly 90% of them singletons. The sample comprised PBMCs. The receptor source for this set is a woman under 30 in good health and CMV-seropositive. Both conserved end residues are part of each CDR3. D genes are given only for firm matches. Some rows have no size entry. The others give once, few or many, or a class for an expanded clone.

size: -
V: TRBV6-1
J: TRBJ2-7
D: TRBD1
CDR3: CASSMGQGVDEQYF
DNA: TGTGCCAGCAGCATGGGACAGGGCGTCGACGAGCAGTACTTC

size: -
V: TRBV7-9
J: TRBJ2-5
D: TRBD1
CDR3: CASSSGQGYQETQYF
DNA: TGTGCCAGCAGCTCGGGACAGGGGTACCAAGAGACCCAGTACTTC

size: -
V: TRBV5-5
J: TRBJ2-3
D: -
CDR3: CASSWAAGLTDTQYF
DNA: TGTGCCAGCAGCTGGGCGGCAGGGCTCACAGATACGCAGTATTTT

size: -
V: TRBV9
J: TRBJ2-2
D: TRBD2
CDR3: CASSVGAGAGGELFF
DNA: TGTGCCAGCAGCGTAGGGGCGGGAGCTGGCGGGGAGCTGTTTTTT

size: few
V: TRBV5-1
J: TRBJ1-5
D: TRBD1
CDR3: CASRSGTGGAKEPQHF
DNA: TGCGCCAGCAGATCCGGGACAGGGGGCGCGAAGGAGCCCCAGCATTTT

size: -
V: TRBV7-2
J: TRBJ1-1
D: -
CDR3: CASSPTIWDTEAFF
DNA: TGTGCCAGCAGCCCGACAATCTGGGACACTGAAGCTTTCTTT

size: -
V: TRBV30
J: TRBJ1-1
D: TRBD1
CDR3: CAWSGGQGTTEAFF
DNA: TGTGCCTGGAGTGGAGGACAGGGGACCACTGAAGCTTTCTTT

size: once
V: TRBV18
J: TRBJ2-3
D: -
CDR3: CASSPVPTRSGTDTQYF
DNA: TGTGCCAGCTCACCCGTTCCTACTAGATCTGGCACAGATACGCAGTATTTT

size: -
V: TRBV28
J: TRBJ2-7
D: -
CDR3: CASSLSVPEQYF
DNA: TGTGCCAGCAGTTTATCGGTCCCCGAGCAGTACTTC

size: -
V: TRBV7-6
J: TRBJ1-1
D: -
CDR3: CASSLDPGVNTEAFF
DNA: TGTGCCAGCAGCTTAGATCCAGGGGTGAACACTGAAGCTTTCTTT

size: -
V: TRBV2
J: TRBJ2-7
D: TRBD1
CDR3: CAFRMGDRGIEQYF
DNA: TGTGCCTTCCGGATGGGGGACAGGGGGATCGAGCAGTACTTC

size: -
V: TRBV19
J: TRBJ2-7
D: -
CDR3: CASSTKTGPYEQYF
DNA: TGTGCCAGTAGTACGAAGACAGGCCCCTACGAGCAGTACTTC

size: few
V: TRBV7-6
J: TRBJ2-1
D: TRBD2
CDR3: CASSPRLADYNEQFF
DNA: TGTGCCAGCAGCCCGAGACTAGCAGATTACAATGAGCAGTTCTTC

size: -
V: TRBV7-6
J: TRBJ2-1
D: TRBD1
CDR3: CASSRTGVNEQFF
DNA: TGTGCCAGCAGCCGGACAGGTGTCAATGAGCAGTTCTTC

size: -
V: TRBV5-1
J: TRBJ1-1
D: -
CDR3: CASSLAYTVLNTEAFF
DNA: TGCGCCAGCAGCTTGGCGTACACCGTTCTTAACACTGAAGCTTTCTTT

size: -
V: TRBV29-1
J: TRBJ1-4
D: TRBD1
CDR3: CSVGRGTGAEKLFF
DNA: TGCAGCGTTGGTAGGGGGACAGGGGCTGAAAAACTGTTTTTT

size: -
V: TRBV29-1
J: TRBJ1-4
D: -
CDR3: CSVRGGPATNEKLFF
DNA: TGCAGCGTTCGCGGGGGACCCGCAACTAATGAAAAACTGTTTTTT

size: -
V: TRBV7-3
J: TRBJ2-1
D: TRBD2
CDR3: CASSLEGGRAWEQFF
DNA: TGTGCCAGCAGCTTAGAGGGCGGGAGGGCCTGGGAGCAGTTCTTC

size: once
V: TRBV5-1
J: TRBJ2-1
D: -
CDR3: CASSHRVGRNEQFF
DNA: TGCGCCAGCAGCCATAGGGTGGGGAGAAATGAGCAGTTCTTC

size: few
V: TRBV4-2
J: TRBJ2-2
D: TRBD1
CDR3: CASSQDRDRGRQGELFF
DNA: TGTGCCAGCAGCCAAGACCGGGACAGGGGGCGTCAAGGGGAGCTGTTTTTT

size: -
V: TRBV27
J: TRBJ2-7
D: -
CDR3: CASNGQNSYEQYF
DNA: TGTGCCAGCAACGGACAGAACTCCTACGAGCAGTACTTC

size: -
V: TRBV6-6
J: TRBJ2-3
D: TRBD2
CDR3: CATLLAGGPRDTQYF
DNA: TGTGCCACCCTGTTAGCGGGAGGGCCAAGAGATACGCAGTATTTT

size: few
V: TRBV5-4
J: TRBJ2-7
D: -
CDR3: CASSHEQGKYEQYF
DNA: TGTGCCAGCAGCCACGAACAGGGAAAATACGAGCAGTACTTC

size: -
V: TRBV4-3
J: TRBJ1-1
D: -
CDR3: CASSQEVRGGLAFF
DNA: TGCGCCAGCAGCCAAGAAGTCAGGGGTGGATTAGCTTTCTTT

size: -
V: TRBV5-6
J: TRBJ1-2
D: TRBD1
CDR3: CASSYPGQGVYGYTF
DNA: TGTGCCAGCAGCTACCCGGGACAGGGCGTTTATGGCTACACCTTC

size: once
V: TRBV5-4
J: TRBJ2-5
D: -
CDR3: CASSLGIREETQYF
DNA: TGTGCCAGCAGCTTGGGGATCAGGGAAGAGACCCAGTACTTC

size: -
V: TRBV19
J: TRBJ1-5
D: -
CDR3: CASSIAAGFNFQPQHF
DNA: TGTGCCAGTAGTATTGCTGCAGGCTTCAATTTTCAGCCCCAGCATTTT